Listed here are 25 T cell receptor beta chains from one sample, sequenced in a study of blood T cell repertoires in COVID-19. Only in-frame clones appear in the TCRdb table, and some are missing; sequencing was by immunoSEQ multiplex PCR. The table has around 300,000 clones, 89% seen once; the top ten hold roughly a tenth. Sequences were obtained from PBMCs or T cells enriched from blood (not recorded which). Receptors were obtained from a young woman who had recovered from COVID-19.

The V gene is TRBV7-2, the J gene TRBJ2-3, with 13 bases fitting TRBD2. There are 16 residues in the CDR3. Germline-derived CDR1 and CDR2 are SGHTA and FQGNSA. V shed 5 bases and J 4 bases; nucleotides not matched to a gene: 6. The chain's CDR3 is CASSKRTSGSSDTQYF. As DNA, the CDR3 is TGTGCCAGCAGCAAGAGGACTAGCGGGAGTTCAGATACGCAGTATTTT.

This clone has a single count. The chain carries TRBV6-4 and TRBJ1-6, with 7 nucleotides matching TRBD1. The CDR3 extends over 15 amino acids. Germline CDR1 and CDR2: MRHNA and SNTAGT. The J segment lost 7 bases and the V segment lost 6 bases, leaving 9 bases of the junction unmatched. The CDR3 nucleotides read TGTGCCAGCAGACTCCGACAGGGAATCAATTCACCCCTCCACTTT. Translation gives CASRLRQGINSPLHF.

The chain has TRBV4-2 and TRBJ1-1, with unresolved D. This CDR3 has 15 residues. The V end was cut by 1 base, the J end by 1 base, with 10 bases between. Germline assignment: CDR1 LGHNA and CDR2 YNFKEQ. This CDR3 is CASSQVEGGNTEAFF. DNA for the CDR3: TGTGCCAGCAGCCAAGTCGAGGGAGGGAACACTGAAGCTTTCTTT.

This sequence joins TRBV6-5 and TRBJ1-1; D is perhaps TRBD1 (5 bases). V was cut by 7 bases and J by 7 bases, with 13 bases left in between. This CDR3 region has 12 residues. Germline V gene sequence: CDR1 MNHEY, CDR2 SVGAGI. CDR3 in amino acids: CASTPTTGEAFF. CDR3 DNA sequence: TGTGCCAGCACCCCTACAACAGGTGAAGCTTTCTTT.

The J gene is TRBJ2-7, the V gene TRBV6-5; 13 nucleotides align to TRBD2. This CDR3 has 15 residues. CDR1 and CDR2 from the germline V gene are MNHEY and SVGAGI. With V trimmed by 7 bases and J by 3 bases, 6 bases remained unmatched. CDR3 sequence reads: CASTRLAGGIYEQYF. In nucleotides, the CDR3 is TGTGCCAGCACCCGACTAGCGGGAGGTATCTACGAGCAGTACTTC.

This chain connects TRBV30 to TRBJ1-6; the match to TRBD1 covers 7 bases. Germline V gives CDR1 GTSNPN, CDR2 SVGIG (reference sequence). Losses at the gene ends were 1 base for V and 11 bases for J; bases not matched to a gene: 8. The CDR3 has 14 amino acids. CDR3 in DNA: TGTGCCTGGAGTGAGGTTTTCAGGGGGGCACCCCTCCACTTT. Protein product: CAWSEVFRGAPLHF.

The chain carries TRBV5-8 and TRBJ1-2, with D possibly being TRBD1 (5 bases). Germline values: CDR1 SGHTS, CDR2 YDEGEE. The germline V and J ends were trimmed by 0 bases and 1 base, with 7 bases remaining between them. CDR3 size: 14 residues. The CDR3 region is CASSLAGGNYGYTF. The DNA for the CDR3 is TGTGCCAGCAGCTTGGCCGGGGGTAACTATGGCTACACCTTC.

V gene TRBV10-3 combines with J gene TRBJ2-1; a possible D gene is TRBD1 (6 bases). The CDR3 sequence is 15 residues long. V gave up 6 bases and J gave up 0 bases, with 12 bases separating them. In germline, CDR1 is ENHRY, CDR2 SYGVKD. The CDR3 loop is CAIRMDRSSYNEQFF. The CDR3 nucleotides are TGTGCCATCAGAATGGACAGAAGCTCCTACAATGAGCAGTTCTTC.

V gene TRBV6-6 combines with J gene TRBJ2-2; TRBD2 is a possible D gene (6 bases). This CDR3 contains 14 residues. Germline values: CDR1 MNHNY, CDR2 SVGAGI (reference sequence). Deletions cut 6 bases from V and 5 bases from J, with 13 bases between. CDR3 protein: CASRFPAGTGELFF. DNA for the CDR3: TGTGCCAGCAGGTTCCCCGCGGGGACCGGGGAGCTGTTTTTT.

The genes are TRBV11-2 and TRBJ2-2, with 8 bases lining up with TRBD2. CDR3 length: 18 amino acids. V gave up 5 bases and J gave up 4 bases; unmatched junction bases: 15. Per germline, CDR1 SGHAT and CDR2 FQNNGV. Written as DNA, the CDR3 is TGTGCCAGCAGCCCCCTTAGAGGGCTAGCGGGTCGCACCGGGGAGCTGTTTTTT. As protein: CASSPLRGLAGRTGELFF.

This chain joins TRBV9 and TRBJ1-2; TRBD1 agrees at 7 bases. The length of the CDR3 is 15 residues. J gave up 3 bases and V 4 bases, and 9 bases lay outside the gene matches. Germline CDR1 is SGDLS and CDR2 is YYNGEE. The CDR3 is CASSPSSGQYYGYTF. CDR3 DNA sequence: TGTGCCAGCAGCCCAAGTTCGGGACAGTACTATGGCTACACCTTC.

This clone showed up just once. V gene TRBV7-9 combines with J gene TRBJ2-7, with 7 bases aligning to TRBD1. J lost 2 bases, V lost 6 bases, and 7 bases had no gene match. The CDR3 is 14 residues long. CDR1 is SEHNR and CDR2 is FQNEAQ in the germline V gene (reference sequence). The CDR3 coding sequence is TGTGCCAGCAGTCTGCCGGGACAGCCCTACGAGCAGTACTTC. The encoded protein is CASSLPGQPYEQYF.

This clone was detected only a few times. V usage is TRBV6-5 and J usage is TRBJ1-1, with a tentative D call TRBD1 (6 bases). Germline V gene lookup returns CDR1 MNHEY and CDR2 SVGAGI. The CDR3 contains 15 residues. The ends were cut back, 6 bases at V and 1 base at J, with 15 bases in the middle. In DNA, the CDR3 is TGTGCCAGCAGCCCCGAGGCAGGGGCGAACACTGAAGCTTTCTTT. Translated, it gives CASSPEAGANTEAFF.

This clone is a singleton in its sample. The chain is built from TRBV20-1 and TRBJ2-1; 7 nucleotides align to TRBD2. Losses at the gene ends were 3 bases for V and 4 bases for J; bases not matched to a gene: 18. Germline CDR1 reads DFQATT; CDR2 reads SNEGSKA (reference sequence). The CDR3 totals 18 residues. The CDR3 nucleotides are TGCAGTGCTAGTCTTACGGCTAGCGGACGCCTAATTTACAATGAGCAGTTCTTC. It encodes CSASLTASGRLIYNEQFF.

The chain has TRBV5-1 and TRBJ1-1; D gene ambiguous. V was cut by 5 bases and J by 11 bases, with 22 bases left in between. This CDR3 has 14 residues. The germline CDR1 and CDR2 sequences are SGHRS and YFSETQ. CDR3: CASSPGLRSVGAFF. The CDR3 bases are TGCGCCAGCAGTCCAGGACTGCGGAGTGTCGGGGCTTTCTTT. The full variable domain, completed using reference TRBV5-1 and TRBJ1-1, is KAGVTQTPRYLIKTRGQQVTLSCSPISGHRSVSWYQQTPGQGLQFLFEYFSETQRNKGNFPGRFSGRQFSNSRSEMNVSTLELGDSALYLCASSPGLRSVGAFFGQGTRLTVV.

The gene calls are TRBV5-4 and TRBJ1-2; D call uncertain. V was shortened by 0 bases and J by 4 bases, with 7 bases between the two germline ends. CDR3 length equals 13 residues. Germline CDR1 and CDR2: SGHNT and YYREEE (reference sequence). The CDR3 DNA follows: TGTGCCAGCAGCTTGGAGCGAACCTATGGCTACACCTTC. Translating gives CASSLERTYGYTF.

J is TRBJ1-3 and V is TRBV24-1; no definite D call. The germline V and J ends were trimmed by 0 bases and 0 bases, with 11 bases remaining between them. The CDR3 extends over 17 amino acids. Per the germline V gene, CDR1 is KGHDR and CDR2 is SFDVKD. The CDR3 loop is CATSDLSIVASGNTIYF. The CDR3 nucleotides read TGTGCCACCAGTGATTTGTCGATTGTAGCCTCTGGAAACACCATATATTTT.

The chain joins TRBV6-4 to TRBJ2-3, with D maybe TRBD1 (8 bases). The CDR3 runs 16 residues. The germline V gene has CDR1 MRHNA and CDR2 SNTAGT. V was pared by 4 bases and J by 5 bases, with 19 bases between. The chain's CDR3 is CASSARQGRGRDTQYF. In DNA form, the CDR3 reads TGTGCCAGCAGTGCCCGACAGGGGAGGGGAAGAGATACGCAGTATTTT.

The CDR3 sequence is CASSLDSSTNYGYTF. CDR3 in DNA: TGTGCCAGCAGCTTGGACAGTAGTACTAACTATGGCTACACCTTC. This chain uses TRBV7-2 with TRBJ1-2; TRBD1 is a possible D gene (6 bases). Trimming left V 3 bases short and J 0 bases short, with 11 bases between. Germline V gene data show CDR1 as SGHTA and CDR2 as FQGNSA. This CDR3 contains 15 residues.

The CDR3 protein is CASSFLGSGYTF. CDR3 coding DNA: TGTGCCAGCAGCTTCCTAGGAAGTGGCTACACCTTC. The V call is TRBV7-9, the J call TRBJ1-2; no firm D call. This CDR3 has 12 amino acids. Germline CDR1 SEHNR, CDR2 FQNEAQ (reference sequence). The V end lost 3 bases, the J end lost 7 bases, and 9 bases lay between the germline ends.

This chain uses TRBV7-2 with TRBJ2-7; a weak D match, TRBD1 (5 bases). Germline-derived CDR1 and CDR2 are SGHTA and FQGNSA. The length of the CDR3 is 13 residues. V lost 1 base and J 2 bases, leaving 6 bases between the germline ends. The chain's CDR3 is CASSLGRAYEQYF. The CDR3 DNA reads TGTGCCAGCAGCTTAGGCAGGGCCTACGAGCAGTACTTC. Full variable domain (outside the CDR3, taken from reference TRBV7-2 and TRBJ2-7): GAGVSQSPSNKVTEKGKDVELRCDPISGHTALYWYRQSLGQGLEFLIYFQGNSAPDKSGLPSDRFSAERTGGSVSTLTIQRTQQEDSAVYLCASSLGRAYEQYFGPGTRLTVT.

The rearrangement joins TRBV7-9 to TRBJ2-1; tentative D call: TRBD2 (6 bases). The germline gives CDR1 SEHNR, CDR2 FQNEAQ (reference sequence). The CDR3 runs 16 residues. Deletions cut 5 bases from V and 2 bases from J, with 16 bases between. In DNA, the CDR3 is TGTGCCAGCAGCCGAGTCCAGCGGGTCCCCTACAATGAGCAGTTCTTC. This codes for CASSRVQRVPYNEQFF. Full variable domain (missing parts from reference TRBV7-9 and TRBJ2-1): DTGVSQNPRHKITKRGQNVTFRCDPISEHNRLYWYRQTLGQGPEFLTYFQNEAQLEKSRLLSDRFSAERPKGSFSTLEIQRTEQGDSAMYLCASSRVQRVPYNEQFFGPGTRLTVL.

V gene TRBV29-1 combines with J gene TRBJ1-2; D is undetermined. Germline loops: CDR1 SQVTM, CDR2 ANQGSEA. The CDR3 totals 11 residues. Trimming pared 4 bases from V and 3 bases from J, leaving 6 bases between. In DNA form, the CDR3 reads TGCAGCGTTGCGGCGGACTATGGCTACACCTTC. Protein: CSVAADYGYTF.

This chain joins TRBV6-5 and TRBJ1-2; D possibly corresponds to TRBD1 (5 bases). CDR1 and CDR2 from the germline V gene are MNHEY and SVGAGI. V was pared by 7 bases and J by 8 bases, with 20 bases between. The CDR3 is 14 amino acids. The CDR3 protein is CASNLGPGGGGYTF. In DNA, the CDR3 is TGTGCCAGCAATTTAGGCCCCGGCGGGGGAGGCTACACCTTC.

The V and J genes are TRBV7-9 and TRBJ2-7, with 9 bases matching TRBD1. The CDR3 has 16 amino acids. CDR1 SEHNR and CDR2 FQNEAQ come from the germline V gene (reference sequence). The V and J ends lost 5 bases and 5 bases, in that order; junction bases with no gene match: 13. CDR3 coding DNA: TGTGCCAGCAGCATCCGGGACAGGGAACAGATTGACGAGCAGTACTTC. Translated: CASSIRDREQIDEQYF. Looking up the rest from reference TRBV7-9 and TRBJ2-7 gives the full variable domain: DTGVSQNPRHKITKRGQNVTFRCDPISEHNRLYWYRQTLGQGPEFLTYFQNEAQLEKSRLLSDRFSAERPKGSFSTLEIQRTEQGDSAMYLCASSIRDREQIDEQYFGPGTRLTVT.